This T cell receptor beta chain is drawn from a study of Tregs in tolerant kidney transplant recipients (dated by TCRdb to between 2019 and 2020). Some background on the complete study: The transplants used related donors with nonmyeloablative bone marrow transplantation, and mixed chimerism in the human trials was transient. TCRbeta sequencing was used in the study to identify donor-specific regulatory T cells before combined kidney and bone marrow transplantation, and the identified cells were then tracked after transplant. Here is what the overall study found, with its caveats: Donor-specific Treg expansion exceeded global Treg expansion in tolerant patients, suggesting antigen-driven rather than nonspecific expansion. Biological reproducibility was not examined directly, but technical replication error appeared to be minimal. Because the PCR primers were changed over time for some patients, nucleotide-level comparison could not be performed across the samples from those patients. Expanding Tregs with activated donor B cells appeared to identify the most biologically relevant and donor-specific TCRbeta repertoire. Because only a small number of patients were included, the study had limitations, and the results will need to be validated in larger populations as well as under other immunosuppression protocols.

Comments on this clone: There is no known antigen for this receptor. The input lacks base qualities; no much larger clone sits a single base away.

For TCRbeta CDR3 sequencing, genomic DNA from the sorted cells was extracted using the QIAGEN DNeasy Blood and Tissue Kit. High-throughput TCRbeta CDR3 sequencing was carried out commercially through immunoSEQ, with PCR amplification with bias correction and internal controls included. As for the authors' bioinformatics: Unique productive TCRbeta sequences were defined by CDR3 nucleotide sequence where primers matched, and otherwise by CDR3 amino acid sequence together with Vbeta and Jbeta genes. As a correction for sorting error, sequences shared between sorted populations at a frequency ratio of 2:1 or less were discarded, and the remaining shared sequences were assigned to the higher population. Donor-reactive sequences were defined as at least 5-fold expanded in CFSE-low cells versus unstimulated cells, with frequency of at least 0.01% in CFSE-low cells. Jensen-Shannon divergence calculated on the top 100 TCRbeta sequences ranked by frequency was used to measure repertoire divergence. For samples with multiple sequencing runs, sorting error was corrected separately for each run before the runs were pooled. TCRdb mirrors the immuneACCESS table, restricted to in-frame sequences. Some clones are absent from its copies; in checked studies, under half trace to an unresolved V gene, and the reason for the others is unknown. V and J calls plus clone size are reproduced from that table; the DNA served to infer D and trimming. This sample has about 72,000 clones in its table, and around nine tenths of those were observed once. The ten largest clones capture roughly 9.7% of the sample.

The CDR3 holds 13 amino acids from the cysteine to the phenylalanine. Of all the DNA, just the CDR3 is kept, 39 bases in frame from base 1. CDR1 is given as LNHDA and CDR2 as SQIVND, both from the germline V gene (reference sequence). V is shortened by 5 bases, J by 2 bases, and the region joining them spans 10 bases. In light of the paper, this sample's time point label describes: blood sample drawn before combined kidney and bone marrow transplant. Thawed PBMCs were FACS-sorted into unstimulated Tregs (CD4+CD25+CD127-), CD4+ non-Tregs (CD4+CD25-), CD4 cells and CD8 cells. The patients were several recipients of combined kidney and bone marrow transplants from the ITN036ST trial, and samples were available only from these trial subjects. Healthy control blood was processed to PBMCs by Ficoll density gradient and cryopreserved, and patient PBMCs were collected before and after transplant.

The receptor's source is a human donor who received a combined kidney and bone marrow transplant. The chain joins TRBV19 to TRBJ2-7; the best D guess is TRBD2, with 6 bases matching. Sequenced here: CD8+ T cells from blood, sampled before the transplant. The DNA sequence follows: TGTGCCAGTAGTTCCTGGGGGGCCTACGAGCAGTACTTC. It encodes CASSSWGAYEQYF.